The 32 T cell receptor beta chains reported below all come from one sample, sequenced in a study of tumor-infiltrating lymphocytes in primary liver carcinoma. With a constant-region primer, TCR beta cDNA was made from around 520 ng of total RNA. ARM-PCR was slightly modified, and three nested multiplex PCR rounds with it gave rise to the TCR beta libraries. Rounds one and two of PCR, each of 10 cycles, were primed with TRBV1-TRBV30 forward primers and a C-beta reverse primer. TCRdb re-derived calls from the multiplex PCR reads in MiXCR, one entry per CDR3 protein. The data contain 95,000 to 100,000 distinct CDR3 sequences, about 62% of them singletons. From around 18-30 mg of unsorted bulk tissue, DNA and RNA were co-extracted together. Sequenced input: liver tumor tissue from sampling region 2. Subset here: tumor region T2, inferior pole. The receptor source for this set is a woman between 55 and 75 years old with primary liver carcinoma and hepatitis B virus infection.

Details on this clonotype: A read error may produce the germline difference seen at one junction end. This chain links TRBV11-2 with TRBJ2-2; 7 bases align to TRBD1. CDR1 and CDR2 (germline): SGHAT, FQNNGV. The CDR3 length is 15 residues. The CDR3 loop is CASNLGTVYTGEQFF. The CDR3 bases are TGTGCCAGCAACTTAGGGACAGTGTACACCGGGGAGCAGTTTTTT.

This rearrangement joins TRBV9 to TRBJ1-5; D is unclear. There are 12 residues in the CDR3. Germline CDR1 is SGDLS and CDR2 is YYNGEE. Trimming cost V 4 bases and J 3 bases, with 5 bases left between them. This CDR3 reads CASSRDNQPQHF. The CDR3 DNA reads as TGTGCCAGCAGCAGAGACAATCAGCCCCAGCATTTT.

The sample holds many counts of this clonotype. V usage is TRBV7-8 and J usage is TRBJ1-2; TRBD1 matches at 7 bases. From germline, CDR1 is SGHVS and CDR2 FQNEAQ. The CDR3 extends over 14 amino acids. V shed 1 base and J 7 bases; nucleotides not matched to a gene: 6. As DNA, the CDR3 is TGTGCCAGCAGCTTAGAAGACAGGGTTCGTGGCTACACCTTC. It encodes CASSLEDRVRGYTF.

As for this clonotype: A junction end diverges from the germline sequence, so it may reflect a read error. The chain uses TRBV29-1 and TRBJ2-3, with 7 bases matching TRBD2. The V gene's germline CDR1 is SQVTM and CDR2 ANQGSEA. This CDR3 is 14 amino acids long. For the CDR3, the DNA is TGCAGCGTTGTTCCTCCGACTAGCAGAGATACGCAGTGTTTT. It yields the protein CSVVPPTSRDTQCF.

This clonotype is classed as medium-sized. The CDR3 region has the DNA TGTGCCAGCAGCCCACGGAGGAGCATACCGAACACTGAAGCTTTCTTT. It is translated as CASSPRRSIPNTEAFF. This sequence joins TRBV11-2 and TRBJ1-1; D is unclear. CDR3 length equals 16 residues. Per the germline V gene, CDR1 is SGHAT and CDR2 is FQNNGV. Trimming pared 5 bases from V and 1 base from J, leaving 17 bases between.

A single count supports this clonotype. One end of the junction varies from germline; a read error may be responsible. The chain recombines TRBV11-2 with TRBJ2-1, with D maybe TRBD1 (6 bases). CDR1 and CDR2 from the germline V gene are SGHAT and FQNNGV. The length of the CDR3 is 15 residues. CDR3 nucleotides: TGTGTCAGCAGCTTGCCGGGATTATGGGACAATGAGCAGTCTTTC. Translated, it gives CVSSLPGLWDNEQSF.

The J gene is TRBJ2-6, the V gene TRBV7-2; D perhaps matches TRBD2 (5 bases). The V end lost 1 base, the J end lost 0 bases, and 10 bases lay between the germline ends. Germline CDR1 SGHTA, CDR2 FQGNSA. The CDR3 spans 17 residues. In DNA, the CDR3 is TGTACCAGCAGCTTAGTAGGGAGTTCCTCTGGGGCCAACGTCCTGACTTTC. It encodes CTSSLVGSSSGANVLTF.

This clonotype was counted at least ten times. The chain is built from TRBV10-1 and TRBJ2-5, with D tentatively TRBD1 (6 bases). The CDR3 contains 14 residues. Germline values: CDR1 WNHNN, CDR2 SYGVQD (reference sequence). With 3 bases removed from V and 5 bases from J, the gap between germline ends came to 13 bases. The CDR3 sequence is CASSEMGRGETQYF. Here the CDR3 DNA reads TGCGCCAGCAGTGAAATGGGCAGGGGCGAGACCCAGTACTTC.

This clonotype was seen a handful of times. This could be a read error, since a much larger clone is one nucleotide away. The chain recombines TRBV10-1 with TRBJ2-1, with no clear D. The V gene's germline CDR1 is WNHNN and CDR2 SYGVQD (reference sequence). Trimming stripped 6 bases from V and 6 bases from J, with 18 bases between. This CDR3 region has 15 residues. The CDR3 here is CASSVLQVPCNEQFF. As DNA, the CDR3 is TGCGCCAGCAGCGTTCTTCAGGTACCCTGCAATGAGCAGTTCTTC.

As to this clonotype: An end of the junction does not agree with germline; a read error may underlie this. The rearrangement joins TRBV11-3 to TRBJ2-1; the match to TRBD1 covers 8 bases. The germline V gene has CDR1 SGHNT and CDR2 YENEEA. There are 17 residues in the CDR3. The CDR3 is CASSSQGARTMGNEQFF. The DNA for the CDR3 is TGCGCCAGTAGCTCCCAGGGGGCGCGGACCATGGGCAATGAGCAGTTCTTC.

J is TRBJ2-1 and V is TRBV11-2; TRBD2 aligns across 11 bases. Germline lookup yields CDR1 SGHAT and CDR2 FQNNGV. This CDR3 has 15 residues. CDR3 in amino acids: CDTNLGTSGYYEQFF. The CDR3 region has the DNA TGTGACACCAACTTAGGGACTAGCGGTTACTATGAGCAGTTCTTC.

This clonotype was observed a handful of times. An end of the junction differs from the germline gene, which may be a read error. The chain carries TRBV6-5 and TRBJ2-5, with D tentatively TRBD1 or TRBD2 (5 bases each). Germline CDR1 reads MNHEY; CDR2 reads SVGAGI. The CDR3 covers 15 residues. The CDR3 sequence is CASSFRDGSQGTQYF. In nucleotides, the CDR3 is TGTGCCAGCAGCTTCCGGGACGGATCACAAGGGACCCAGTACTTC.

As for this clonotype: The junction shows a germline mismatch at one end, possibly a read error. The genes are TRBV6-2 or TRBV6-3 and TRBJ2-7; TRBD1 matches 7 bases. The germline CDR1 and CDR2 sequences are MNHEY and SVGEGT. This CDR3 is 11 amino acids long. Here the CDR3 DNA reads TGCGCCAGCAGTACAGGGGTCGACCAGTACTTC. Encoded protein: CASSTGVDQYF.

In its sample, this clonotype was seen many times. The chain uses TRBV2 and TRBJ1-2; 7 nucleotides line up with TRBD1. The CDR3 loop spans 14 amino acids. Germline values: CDR1 SNHLY, CDR2 FYNNEI. With 7 bases clipped from V and 0 bases from J, the junction kept 5 bases outside the gene matches. The CDR3 DNA is TGTGCCAGCACTCCGGACAGGTCTAACTATGGCTACACCTTC. It translates to CASTPDRSNYGYTF.

This clonotype was detected once. The rearrangement joins TRBV2 to TRBJ2-7; 10 bases map to TRBD1. Germline assignment: CDR1 SNHLY and CDR2 FYNNEI. This CDR3 has 14 amino acids. Trimming at V came to 7 bases and at J to 3 bases, leaving 6 bases not matched to a gene. The CDR3 sequence is CASNRQGADYEQYF. The CDR3 nucleotides read TGTGCCAGCAATCGACAGGGGGCCGACTACGAGCAGTACTTC. The variable domain in full, completed from reference TRBV2 and TRBJ2-7, reads EPEVTQTPSHQVTQMGQEVILRCVPISNHLYFYWYRQILGQKVEFLVSFYNNEISEKSEIFDDQFSVERPDGSNFTLKIRSTKLEDSAMYFCASNRQGADYEQYFGPGTRLTVT.

A note on this clonotype: Germline is not matched at one junction end, which may reflect a read error. The gene calls are TRBV4-1 and TRBJ2-5; 9 bases line up with TRBD1. The germline CDR1 and CDR2 sequences are MGHRA and YSYEKL. The CDR3 is 16 amino acids. CDR3 region: CASSQETGGEGETHYF. The CDR3 DNA reads as TGCGCAAGCAGCCAAGAAACAGGGGGCGAAGGGGAGACCCATTACTTC.

To note about this clonotype: Its ends do not fully match the called genes, so a read error is possible. This chain links TRBV6-6 with TRBJ2-2; the match to TRBD2 covers 8 bases. The germline gives CDR1 MNHNY, CDR2 SVGAGI (reference sequence). The CDR3 extends over 16 amino acids. The CDR3 loop is CTRSPTTSGNTGKLFF. Here the CDR3 DNA reads TGTACCAGGAGCCCTACTACTAGCGGAAACACCGGGAAGCTGTTTTTT.

This clonotype was observed a handful of times. No conserved phenylalanine or tryptophan ends this CDR3, so it is likely a read error. The chain has TRBV5-1 and TRBJ1-1, with D hard to call. CDR1 and CDR2 from the germline V gene are SGHRS and YFSETQ. The CDR3 consists of 14 residues. Trimming removed 4 bases from V and 1 base from J, with 11 bases in between. The CDR3 sequence is CASSLDNRNTEAFI. The CDR3 region has the DNA TGCGCCAGCAGCCTTGACAACCGGAACACTGAAGCTTTCATT.

As regards this clonotype: With a much larger clone just one base away, this may be a read error. The J gene is TRBJ2-7, the V gene TRBV12-5; no firm D call. This CDR3 is built from 11 residues. The germline V and J ends were trimmed by 3 bases and 5 bases, with 5 bases remaining between them. The germline CDR1 and CDR2 sequences are LGHNT and FRNRAP. The chain's CDR3 is CASGFYHEQYF. In nucleotides, the CDR3 is TGTGCTAGTGGTTTTTACCACGAGCAGTACTTC.

This clonotype was observed many times. The gene calls are TRBV12-3 or TRBV12-4 and TRBJ2-3; tentatively, D is TRBD2 (6 bases). Trimming left V 3 bases short and J 2 bases short, with 12 bases between. This CDR3 has 15 amino acids. The chain's CDR3 is CASSFMRDFTDTQYF. The CDR3 nucleotides are TGTGCCAGCAGTTTTATGAGGGACTTCACAGATACGCAGTATTTT.

With respect to this clonotype: It may be a read error: a sequence one base away is much more abundant. The chain employs TRBV9 and TRBJ2-3; perhaps TRBD2 as D (6 bases). Germline loops: CDR1 SGDLS, CDR2 YYNGEE. The CDR3 runs 14 residues. CDR3 nucleotides: TGTACCAGCAGCGGAGGGGCGCCCACAGATACGCAGTATTTT. This gives the protein CTSSGGAPTDTQYF.

The chain combines TRBV11-2 with TRBJ2-1, with D unresolved. With 0 bases removed from V and 10 bases from J, the gap between germline ends came to 19 bases. The germline V gene has CDR1 SGHAT and CDR2 FQNNGV. The CDR3 covers 16 residues. The CDR3 loop is CASSLDLKGVGDEQFF. CDR3 in DNA: TGTGCCAGCAGCTTAGATCTGAAGGGTGTGGGCGACGAGCAGTTCTTC.

As concerns this clonotype: A junction boundary mismatches the germline segment, possibly from a read error. The chain recombines TRBV11-2 with TRBJ1-1, with a tentative D call TRBD1 (6 bases). Germline assignment: CDR1 SGHAT and CDR2 FQNNGV. The CDR3 totals 15 residues. In DNA form, the CDR3 reads TGTGCCTGCAGCTTAGATCCGGGGGCGGAAACTGAAGCTTTCTTT. It specifies CACSLDPGAETEAFF.

As for this clonotype: The junction departs from the called germline gene at one end, perhaps through a read error. The V gene is TRBV29-1, the J gene TRBJ2-2; D gene ambiguous. Germline V CDR1 and CDR2: SQVTM, ANQGSEA. The CDR3 is made up of 14 amino acids. The CDR3 DNA reads as TGCAGCGGTGCTGGCCTTACCAACATCGGGGAGCTGTTTTTT. Translation: CSGAGLTNIGELFF.

Notes on this clonotype: No conserved phenylalanine or tryptophan is present at the end of the CDR3, so a read error is the likely explanation. No DNA is shown, since the ends of the CDR3 on it are uncertain; the CDR3 is the one TCRdb lists. The rearrangement joins TRBV11-2 to TRBJ2-1; whether TRBD2, the table's D call, matches the DNA was not checked. Counting both end residues, the CDR3 totals 14 amino acids. CDR1 is SGHAT, CDR2 FQNNGV, per germline. The CDR3: CDSRQVRRGTEPFI.

Comment on this clonotype: The CDR3 end shows no conserved phenylalanine or tryptophan, and so a read error is likely. The chain is built from TRBV11-2 and TRBJ2-7, with 7 bases aligning to TRBD2. Per germline, CDR1 SGHAT and CDR2 FQNNGV. This CDR3 is 14 amino acids long. The CDR3 DNA reads as TGTGCCAGCGGCTTAGAGCGGGGAGGAGGAAGGCAGTACCTC. Translating it yields CASGLERGGGRQYL.

Concerning this clonotype itself: A single base separates this from a much larger clone, so it may be a read error. The genes are TRBV10-3 and TRBJ1-5; 10 nucleotides match TRBD1. Looked up from germline, CDR1 is ENHRY and CDR2 is SYGVKD. There are 15 residues in the CDR3. The V segment lost 8 bases and the J segment 0 bases; nucleotides outside the gene matches: 4. CDR3 sequence (DNA): TGTGCCATCGCGGGGACAGGGGCTAGCAATCAGCCCCAGCATTTT. This codes for CAIAGTGASNQPQHF.

This clonotype was found once. This could be a read error, since a much larger clone is one nucleotide away. The gene calls are TRBV5-1 and TRBJ2-7, with D perhaps given as TRBD1 or TRBD2 (5 bases each). This CDR3 comprises 13 residues. Trimming cost V 7 bases and J 0 bases, with 11 bases left between them. CDR1 SGHRS and CDR2 YFSETQ come from the germline V gene. As DNA, the CDR3 is TGCGCCAGCGCGAGGGGATCCTCCTACGAGCAGTACTTC. Its protein is CASARGSSYEQYF. Full variable domain (remainder filled in from reference TRBV5-1 and TRBJ2-7): KAGVTQTPRYLIKTRGQQVTLSCSPISGHRSVSWYQQTPGQGLQFLFEYFSETQRNKGNFPGRFSGRQFSNSRSEMNVSTLELGDSALYLCASARGSSYEQYFGPGTRLTVT.

This rearrangement joins TRBV7-8 to TRBJ2-3, with TRBD2 identical over 7 bases. This CDR3 region has 17 residues. Per the germline V gene, CDR1 is SGHVS and CDR2 is FQNEAQ. The J segment lost 2 bases and the V segment lost 1 base, leaving 9 bases of the junction unmatched. The CDR3 coding sequence is TGTGCCAGCAGCTTAGGGACTAGTGGGCCGAACACAGATACGCAGTATTTT. Translating gives CASSLGTSGPNTDTQYF.

As regards this clonotype: One junction end does not reproduce the germline sequence, and a read error may be involved. The chain is built from TRBV5-4 and TRBJ2-5; 8 nucleotides align to TRBD1. The CDR3 length is 16 residues. The germline V gene encodes CDR1 SGHNT and CDR2 YYREEE (reference sequence). The CDR3 DNA sequence: TGTGCCAGCAGTTTGGCCGGGACAGGAACACAAGAGACCCAGTACTTC. Translation: CASSLAGTGTQETQYF.

A note on this clonotype: A junction end diverges from the germline sequence, so it may reflect a read error. The rearrangement links TRBV5-1 to TRBJ2-5; 8 nucleotides match TRBD1. CDR3 length: 13 amino acids. Germline lookup yields CDR1 SGHRS and CDR2 YFSETQ. Here the CDR3 reads CASKQGAEETPYF. The CDR3 nucleotides read TGCGCCAGCAAGCAGGGGGCAGAAGAGACCCCGTACTTC.

As concerns this clonotype: Given the absence of the conserved phenylalanine or tryptophan at the CDR3 end, a read error is likely. The chain employs TRBV29-1 and TRBJ2-5, with TRBD1 matching 9 bases. This CDR3 region has 15 residues. CDR1 is SQVTM, CDR2 ANQGSEA, per germline. This chain's CDR3 is CRVGSGGQGLETQYS. The CDR3 region has the DNA TGCAGGGTTGGTTCTGGGGGACAGGGTCTAGAGACCCAGTACTCC.